This T cell receptor beta chain derives from a study of regulatory T cells in long-lasting Graves disease (dated by TCRdb to about 2021). Regarding the research as a whole: Patients with newly diagnosed Graves' disease had been on antithyroid drugs for under 3 months. This study used TCR sequencing and RNA sequencing of peripheral blood to compare persistent Graves' disease patients against newly diagnosed Graves' disease patients. The study was registered as a clinical trial and conducted in China. TCR sequencing covered around 13 persistent and around 20 newly diagnosed Graves' disease patients, around 35 samples in total. What the work shows at the level of the full study, not this receptor alone: The small sample size was acknowledged by the authors as a limitation that may reduce accuracy. Persistent patients shared more public clonotypes among themselves (more than 2,500) than newly diagnosed patients did (over 950). Peripheral blood alone was examined, since thyroid tissue, which constituted the primary lesion, could not be accessed. Compared with newly diagnosed patients, persistent Graves' disease patients had lower TCR Shannon entropy and fewer highly expanded clones, which suggests clonal expansion. TRBV28, TRBJ1-2 and TRBJ2-5 were preferentially used in persistent disease, while TRBV20-1 and TRBJ2-1 were favored in newly diagnosed disease. Sequencing and analysis were restricted to the TCR beta chain.

The receptor library was made with multiplex PCR. Sequenced on an Illumina HiSeq 4000. To build TCR beta libraries, CDR3 regions were amplified by Arm-PCR using iRepertoire HTBI primers. Before sequencing, the PCR products underwent gel purification. The authors processed their data as follows. Gene usage analysis of CDR3 amino acid clonotypes used the roughly 60 TRBV and 14 TRBJ segments found across samples. Filtered high-quality paired reads were merged into contigs using COPE and FqMerger. BLAST was used to align contigs to IMGT TRBV, TRBD and TRBJ reference genes, with CDR3 defined following IMGT. Highly expanded clones were defined as clonotypes with a frequency above 0.1%. Repertoire diversity was measured by Shannon entropy, and V-J evenness by the Gini coefficient. Public clonotypes were defined as clonotypes shared by more than one individual. TCRdb itself trimmed the public reads at Q25 with fastp, ran MiXCR and retained productive beta chains. Rows matching on CDR3 protein sequence are summarized as one entry with the most common DNA and genes. These V and J calls originate from TCRdb's pipeline instead of the authors' own analysis. The table for this sample lists some 230,000 distinct CDR3 sequences; about 17% of them were counted only once. The top ten constitute around 20% of the sample.

This clonotype was counted ten times or more. Its antigen is still unknown. Per-base quality was not reported, and no clone a single base away is much larger than it. V is pruned by 5 bases and J by 5 bases, leaving 14 bases of the junction without a gene match. The germline V gene (reference sequence) specifies LNHNV as CDR1 and YYDKDF as CDR2. The CDR3 goes from the cysteine to the phenylalanine over 17 residues. The kept DNA is CDR3 alone, 51 bases in frame from the first base. The sample's time point label is to be understood as: newly diagnosed GD, antithyroid drugs for less than 3 months. RNA was extracted from PBMCs in TRIzol for both TCR sequencing and RNA sequencing. The diagnosis of Graves' disease followed American Thyroid Association guidelines. The patients came from an endocrinology department in Xi'an, China. From each patient, 7.5 to 9.5 milliliters of peripheral blood was collected into an EDTA anticoagulant tube. PBMCs were isolated by Ficoll Paque Plus density gradient separation without further T cell sorting. An Agilent 2100 Bioanalyzer and agarose gel were used to assess RNA quality, and a NanoDrop 2000 was used to measure RNA concentration.

Sequencing was performed on peripheral blood mononuclear cells (PBMCs), taken at new diagnosis, from a patient treated with antithyroid drugs. The source is a female donor with Graves disease. Recombination linked TRBV15 to TRBJ1-4; 7 junctional bases match TRBD1. The CDR3 amino acid sequence is: CATSGTPTGAGNEKLFF. At the DNA level, the sequence is TGTGCCACCAGCGGCACTCCTACAGGGGCGGGAAATGAAAAACTGTTTTTT.